Presented here are 14 T cell receptor beta chains from one specimen sequenced in a study of neoadjuvant anti-PD-1 for oral cavity cancer. The table came from immunoSEQ multiplex PCR; TCRdb's copy has only in-frame clones and leaves some out. There are around 14,000 clones in the sample; approximately 70% occur only once, and approximately 2% lies in the top ten. Material: PBMCs, obtained before nivolumab (anti-PD-1) treatment. These receptors all come from a person aged 35-79 years with oral cavity squamous cell carcinoma.

The rearrangement links TRBV6-1 to TRBJ1-2, with TRBD1 matching over 9 bases. The germline CDR1 and CDR2 sequences are MNHNS and SASEGT. The J segment lost 8 bases and the V segment lost 0 bases, leaving 4 bases of the junction unmatched. The CDR3 covers 14 residues. CDR3 sequence reads: CASSEAGTGKGYTF. The CDR3 region has the DNA TGTGCCAGCAGTGAAGCGGGGACAGGGAAAGGCTACACCTTC.

CDR3 nucleotide sequence: TGTGCCAGCAGCCCGTCCTACGGCGTGGGGCCCTCAACTAATGAAAAACTGTTTTTT. This translates into CASSPSYGVGPSTNEKLFF. This chain connects TRBV7-9 to TRBJ1-4; maybe TRBD1 (5 bases). V was trimmed by 5 bases and J by 0 bases, leaving 22 bases between them. The CDR3 is 19 residues long. Germline CDR1 and CDR2: SEHNR and FQNEAQ (reference sequence).

V usage is TRBV5-4 and J usage is TRBJ2-5; D perhaps matches TRBD2 (5 bases). The CDR3 has 14 residues. V gave up 4 bases and J gave up 3 bases, with 13 bases separating them. Per the germline V gene, CDR1 is SGHNT and CDR2 is YYREEE (reference sequence). CDR3 DNA sequence: TGTGCCAGCAGCGTAGAGTGGCGGGAAGAGACCCAGTACTTC. Its protein is CASSVEWREETQYF.

The chain uses TRBV10-3 and TRBJ2-5; D possibly uses TRBD1 or TRBD2 (5 bases each). Germline V lookup: CDR1 ENHRY, CDR2 SYGVKD. There are 14 residues in the CDR3. V lost 2 bases, J lost 2 bases, and 9 bases lay in between. The CDR3 loop reads CAISEPGTQETQYF. DNA of the CDR3: TGTGCCATCAGTGAGCCGGGGACGCAAGAGACCCAGTACTTC.

This clone has just a few counts. The rearrangement links TRBV6-5 to TRBJ1-4; perhaps TRBD1 as D (5 bases). The V end was cut by 6 bases, the J end by 8 bases, with 16 bases between. Germline CDR1 is MNHEY and CDR2 is SVGAGI. The length of the CDR3 is 14 residues. CDR3 residues: CASSPGITGEKLFF. The CDR3 DNA reads as TGTGCCAGCAGCCCAGGGATCACGGGAGAAAAACTGTTTTTT.

This chain joins TRBV6-5 and TRBJ1-1, with TRBD1 matching 7 bases. CDR1 is MNHEY, CDR2 SVGAGI, per germline. V trimming: 6 bases; J trimming: 7 bases; junction bases outside the gene matches: 11. The CDR3 contains 14 residues. The CDR3: CASSLARQGGEAFF. CDR3 bases: TGTGCCAGCAGCCTCGCCCGGCAGGGGGGTGAAGCTTTCTTT.

V gene TRBV7-3 combines with J gene TRBJ2-1; D might be TRBD2 (6 bases). V was shortened by 2 bases and J by 0 bases, with 8 bases between the two germline ends. CDR1 and CDR2 (germline): SGHTA, FQGTGA. The length of the CDR3 is 15 residues. This CDR3 reads CASSLDGSSYNEQFF. In DNA, the CDR3 is TGTGCCAGCAGCTTAGACGGGAGCTCCTACAATGAGCAGTTCTTC.

This clone came up once. The chain links TRBV7-3 to TRBJ2-1, with 11 bases matching TRBD2. The ends lost 5 bases at V and 4 bases at J; junction bases unmatched: 4. Germline V CDR1 and CDR2: SGHTA, FQGTGA. The CDR3 spans 15 residues. Written as DNA, the CDR3 is TGTGCCAGCAGCCCTAGGACTAGCGGGTACAATGAGCAGTTCTTC. Translated, it gives CASSPRTSGYNEQFF. Combining the CDR3 with reference TRBV7-3 and TRBJ2-1 gives the whole variable domain GAGVSQTPSNKVTEKGKYVELRCDPISGHTALYWYRQSLGQGPEFLIYFQGTGAADDSGLPNDRFFAVRPEGSVSTLKIQRTERGDSAVYLCASSPRTSGYNEQFFGPGTRLTVL.

The chain uses TRBV7-6 and TRBJ1-5; D is unresolved. Trimming stripped 1 base from V and 8 bases from J, with 9 bases between. The germline V gene encodes CDR1 SGHVS and CDR2 FNYEAQ. The CDR3 consists of 13 residues. The CDR3 DNA is TGTGCCAGCAGCTTAGGACATATGAAGCCCCAGCATTTT. It codes for CASSLGHMKPQHF.

V gene TRBV6-6 combines with J gene TRBJ2-7; D is possibly TRBD1 (5 bases). V was pared by 4 bases and J by 2 bases, with 12 bases between. This CDR3 has 14 amino acids. CDR1 and CDR2 (germline): MNHNY, SVGAGI (reference sequence). The CDR3 bases are TGTGCCAGCAGTTTTGGACATCGGACCTACGAGCAGTACTTC. The encoded protein is CASSFGHRTYEQYF.

In this sample, this clone turned up a few times. The chain carries TRBV19 and TRBJ1-2; unclear D gene. The germline gives CDR1 LNHDA, CDR2 SQIVND (reference sequence). This CDR3 region has 11 residues. The ends were cut back, 5 bases at V and 5 bases at J, with 6 bases in the middle. CDR3 DNA sequence: TGTGCCAGTAGTCACGCTTATGGCTACACCTTC. This encodes CASSHAYGYTF.

The chain employs TRBV5-3 and TRBJ1-5; D not certain. TRBV5-3 is labeled an ORF, and its function is uncertain. CDR3 length equals 13 residues. Trimming took 2 bases from V and 7 from J, leaving 10 bases between them. The CDR3 region has the DNA TGTGCCAGAAGCTTATGGAGTCGGCAGCCCCAGCATTTT. Translating it yields CARSLWSRQPQHF.

This clone showed up just once. V usage is TRBV28 and J usage is TRBJ2-2, with a tentative D call TRBD2 (7 bases). V was clipped by 9 bases and J by 3 bases, with 14 bases between them. The CDR3 covers 14 residues. Per germline, CDR1 MDHEN and CDR2 SYDVKM. The CDR3 nucleotides are TGTGCCAGTAGGGGGGGCGCTTACACCGGGGAGCTGTTTTTT. This sequence encodes CASRGGAYTGELFF.

The chain recombines TRBV6-6 with TRBJ1-4; the D is unclear. Germline CDR1 is MNHNY and CDR2 is SVGAGI (reference sequence). The length of the CDR3 is 14 residues. Between the trimmed V and J ends, which lost 7 bases and 0 bases, there was a span of 9 bases. The CDR3 bases are TGTGCCAGCACAAAGACTGCAACTAATGAAAAACTGTTTTTT. It yields the protein CASTKTATNEKLFF.